The 16 T cell receptor beta chains below all came from one sample that was sequenced in a study of early T cells in non-severe SARS-CoV-2 infection. TCRdb re-derived calls from the 5' RACE reads in MiXCR, one entry per CDR3 protein. The data show about 22,000 distinct CDR3 sequences, with about 4% seen just once and more than 1.4% held by the top ten. The sample comprised whole blood. Receptors were obtained from an adult who was a healthcare worker with PCR-confirmed SARS-CoV-2 infection or an uninfected control (not recorded which).

The table lists this clonotype with many counts. The V call is TRBV10-3, the J call TRBJ1-6, with D perhaps TRBD1 (6 bases). Germline CDR1 ENHRY, CDR2 SYGVKD. The CDR3 extends over 14 amino acids. V was pared by 3 bases and J by 13 bases, with 16 bases between. The CDR3 reads CAISDHRVAGPLHF. The DNA for the CDR3 is TGTGCCATCAGTGATCACAGGGTGGCGGGGCCCCTCCACTTT.

The table lists this clonotype with many counts. The J gene is TRBJ2-1, the V gene TRBV3-1, with 13 bases identical to TRBD2. Germline V lookup: CDR1 LGHDT, CDR2 YNNKEL (reference sequence). This CDR3 comprises 17 residues. V was pared by 1 base and J by 5 bases, with 5 bases of the junction left unmatched. CDR3 sequence reads: CASSQVLAGGINNEQFF. The CDR3 region has the DNA TGTGCCAGCAGCCAAGTACTAGCGGGGGGGATCAACAATGAGCAGTTCTTC.

Many counts were recorded for this clonotype. The chain uses TRBV6-1 and TRBJ1-6, with 9 bases aligning to TRBD1. CDR3 length: 18 residues. V dropped 6 bases and J dropped 4; count of bases not matched to a gene: 13. Germline values: CDR1 MNHNS, CDR2 SASEGT. The CDR3 DNA sequence: TGTGCCAGCAGCCCTCCGGGACAGGGACCGTCATATAATTCACCCCTCCACTTT. It encodes CASSPPGQGPSYNSPLHF.

This clonotype has a count of ten or more. The rearrangement joins TRBV20-1 to TRBJ2-3; 12 bases agree with TRBD2. CDR3 length: 13 amino acids. J lost 6 bases, V lost 5 bases, and 3 bases had no gene match. CDR1 DFQATT and CDR2 SNEGSKA come from the germline V gene (reference sequence). Here the CDR3 DNA reads TGCAGTGCTCTGACTAGCGGGGGCGATACGCAGTATTTT. As protein: CSALTSGGDTQYF.

The sample holds many counts of this clonotype. The chain joins TRBV3-1 to TRBJ1-4; D unresolved. The CDR3 loop spans 14 amino acids. Trimming cost V 4 bases and J 0 bases, with 6 bases left between them. Germline V gene data show CDR1 as LGHDT and CDR2 as YNNKEL (reference sequence). The CDR3 protein is CASSPDATNEKLFF. The CDR3 DNA is TGTGCCAGCAGCCCAGATGCAACTAATGAAAAACTGTTTTTT.

This clonotype has a count of ten or more. The chain employs TRBV19 and TRBJ2-2; possible D gene TRBD2, 6 bases. V dropped 4 bases and J dropped 5 bases, with 11 bases sitting between them. The CDR3 runs 14 residues. Germline V gene lookup returns CDR1 LNHDA and CDR2 SQIVND (reference sequence). The CDR3 sequence: CASSKAGGTGELFF. The CDR3 nucleotides are TGTGCCAGTAGTAAAGCGGGCGGAACCGGGGAGCTGTTTTTT.

The table lists this clonotype with many counts. The genes are TRBV12-3 or TRBV12-4 and TRBJ2-7; maybe TRBD2 (5 bases). The CDR3 loop spans 14 amino acids. Trimming took 5 bases from V and 1 from J, leaving 12 bases between them. CDR3 amino acids: CASSPSGGSYEQYF. The CDR3 nucleotides read TGTGCCAGCAGTCCCTCGGGCGGGTCCTACGAGCAGTACTTC.

This clonotype came up many times. The chain combines TRBV20-1 with TRBJ2-5, with D uncertain. V was trimmed by 2 bases and J by 0 bases, leaving 10 bases between them. CDR1 is DFQATT, CDR2 SNEGSKA, per germline (reference sequence). This CDR3 is built from 14 residues. In DNA, the CDR3 is TGCAGTGCTAGATATGGGCAGAACCAAGAGACCCAGTACTTC. It translates to CSARYGQNQETQYF.

In this sample, this clonotype turned up many times. V is TRBV19 and J is TRBJ1-4; the match to TRBD1 covers 9 bases. V was pared by 5 bases and J by 8 bases, with 12 bases of the junction left unmatched. The length of the CDR3 is 16 residues. CDR1 LNHDA and CDR2 SQIVND come from the germline V gene (reference sequence). The CDR3, as DNA: TGTGCCAGTAGTCAGCGTCCGGGACAGGGCGGAGAAAAACTGTTTTTT. Amino acids: CASSQRPGQGGEKLFF.

To note about this clonotype: A clone one base away is much larger, so this may be a read error. In nucleotides, the CDR3 is TGTGCCAGCAGCCTCCGATTGGGGACCAATGAGCAGTTCTTC. Translation: CASSLRLGTNEQFF. The V call is TRBV7-6, the J call TRBJ2-1, with D perhaps assigned TRBD1 or TRBD2 (5 bases each). Trimming cost V 5 bases and J 6 bases, with 14 bases left between them. The CDR3 runs to 14 residues. Germline V lookup: CDR1 SGHVS, CDR2 FNYEAQ.

This clonotype was observed at least ten times. The chain links TRBV19 to TRBJ2-7; D is unresolved. Germline CDR1 LNHDA, CDR2 SQIVND (reference sequence). Trimming cost V 5 bases and J 0 bases, with 17 bases left between them. The CDR3 is 16 residues long. The DNA of the CDR3 is TGTGCCAGTAGTCAACCCCTAGACCTGCACTCCTACGAGCAGTACTTC. Translating gives CASSQPLDLHSYEQYF.

This clonotype has a handful of counts. J is TRBJ2-6 and V is TRBV30; 10 bases align to TRBD1. V dropped 5 bases and J dropped 3; count of bases not matched to a gene: 7. Germline V gene sequence: CDR1 GTSNPN, CDR2 SVGIG (reference sequence). The CDR3 has 16 amino acids. As DNA, the CDR3 is TGTGCCTGGTCCTTGACAGGGGGCGGTGGGGCCAACGTCCTGACTTTC. Amino acid sequence: CAWSLTGGGGANVLTF.

This clonotype was recorded at least ten times. CDR3 DNA: TGCAGTGCTAGCTTCGGACAGGCCACTGGTGGCTATGGCTACACCTTC. It translates to CSASFGQATGGYGYTF. The V gene is TRBV20-1, the J gene TRBJ1-2; 7 bases agree with TRBD1. In germline, CDR1 is DFQATT, CDR2 SNEGSKA (reference sequence). The CDR3 is made up of 16 amino acids. J gave up 4 bases and V 3 bases, and 14 bases lay outside the gene matches.

The rearrangement uses TRBV5-6 and TRBJ1-5; TRBD1 agrees at 7 bases. The length of the CDR3 is 19 residues. J lost 0 bases, V lost 1 base, and 13 bases had no gene match. Germline CDR1 is SGHDT and CDR2 is YYEEEE. The CDR3 bases are TGTGCCAGCAGCTTGTCCCACGGGACAGCAACATTTAGCAATCAGCCCCAGCATTTT. It translates to CASSLSHGTATFSNQPQHF.

This clonotype was recorded at least ten times. J is TRBJ2-2 and V is TRBV6-5; 7 bases map to TRBD1. The CDR3 extends over 14 amino acids. Germline V gene sequence: CDR1 MNHEY, CDR2 SVGAGI. The J segment lost 4 bases and the V segment lost 6 bases, leaving 5 bases of the junction unmatched. The CDR3 here is CASRNSGGTGELFF. CDR3 sequence (DNA): TGTGCCAGCAGAAATTCAGGGGGCACCGGGGAGCTGTTTTTT.

A few counts support this clonotype. The CDR3, as DNA: TGCAGTGCTAGAGAGACAGGGCCCTATAATTCACCCCTCCACTTT. Amino acids: CSARETGPYNSPLHF. This chain uses TRBV20-1 with TRBJ1-6, with TRBD1 matching 7 bases. The junction had 1 base not matched to a gene; V was cut back by 0 bases and J by 2 bases. This CDR3 is built from 15 residues. Germline CDR1 reads DFQATT; CDR2 reads SNEGSKA (reference sequence).